A single T cell receptor (beta chain) is shown here with its context. It lacks a known antigen. No base-level quality is on record; no much larger clone is a single base apart. Other DNA sequences in this sample translate to the same CDR3. The data originate from a study of shared clonotypes between healthy human individuals (dated by TCRdb to the early 2020s). With respect to the entire study: The cohort comprised two women and a few men aged 18 to 49 years. To increase sequencing depth and limit assay-specific biases, TCR repertoire library preparation and sequencing were carried out by different laboratories using diverse techniques. For each donor, three plates each were used for CD4 naive and CD4 memory, two plates were used for CD8 naive, and one plate was used for CD8 memory. Per donor, leukapheresis produced somewhere between about 0.85 and 8.9 billion PBMCs. Blood TCR repertoires of roughly five healthy adults were deeply sequenced to estimate repertoire size and the extent of clonotype sharing between individuals.

Broad study findings and their caveats: The genetic and exposure-history diversity represented was limited by the small number of donors. Naive subsets generally had larger estimated clonotype richness than memory subsets. Sampling was limited to blood, and TCR repertoires in tissue likely differ from TCR repertoires in blood. Compared with non-shared clonotypes, the clonotypes found in all four sorted-subset donors had higher generation probabilities. Based on pairwise subsampling, the degree of clonotype sharing among donors was expected to be affected by sequencing depth. Incomplete sequencing was indicated by rarefaction of sorted-subset datasets, despite the large sequencing depth. Sharing across a few donors was observed for approximately 5% of naive CD4, 3.5% of naive CD8, 2% to 2.5% of memory CD4, and about 0.39% of memory CD8 clonotypes.

Healthy HIV-negative adults with no recently reported acute infections or vaccinations were included as donors. Every donor was a Caucasian adult living in Nashville, Tennessee, USA. CD4+ T cells were enriched through magnetic negative selection, after which naive cells were positively selected on CD45RA and the remaining negative fraction served as the memory subset. Blood was obtained by leukapheresis, after which PBMCs were separated by Ficoll-Histopaque density gradient centrifugation and cryopreserved in liquid nitrogen vapor phase. Analytical flow cytometry was used to check the purity and quantity of each magnetically sorted T cell population. From each sorted fraction, genomic DNA was isolated and quantified by UV absorbance on a Nanodrop 2000c. TCR CDR3 regions were amplified from genomic DNA by multiplex PCR using the deep immunoSEQ assay. For each cell subset, the extracted genomic DNA was distributed evenly across all wells of several immunoSEQ 96-well plates, and each plate served as one replicate. Each replicate PCR for sorted subsets received around 200 ng genomic DNA, equal to tens of thousands of T cell genomes. Purified libraries were quantified with a Qubit 3.0 fluorometer, sized on a Bioanalyzer 2100, and re-quantified with the KAPA Library Quantification kit. Each immunoSEQ 96-well plate was sequenced on its own single-read 150-cycle Illumina NextSeq 550 flow cell. On the study's bioinformatics: The immunoSEQ output contained only junctional sequences without quality scores, so filtering could not match that applied to full-length reads. To assign V/J genes and CDR3, sequences were annotated using PyIR, a Python wrapper for IgBLAST v1.9, with IMGT germline references. Reads were filtered out if the reads had weak V/J assignments (E-value above 1e-6), no CDR3, stop codons, out-of-frame junctions, or ambiguous translated residues. V3J clonotypes were defined as sequences sharing the same inferred V gene, J gene, and CDR3 amino acid sequence. To compute the percentage overlap between repertoires, the number of shared unique clonotypes was divided by the size of the smaller repertoire. Repertoire richness was assessed with RTK rarefaction, the Chao1 estimator, and Recon v2.1 estimates of unobserved clonotypes. OLGA was used to compute generation probabilities for all TCRbeta clonotypes that the gDNA method yielded from a few donors. Not all clones reach the TCRdb copy of this immuneACCESS table, which keeps in-frame sequences only. Checked studies attribute under half of the gap to unresolved V genes and leave the rest unexplained. That table furnishes V, J and clone size, whereas the DNA furnished D and trimming. Recorded for this sample are 1.4 million to 1.5 million clones; 95% to 97% of them occurred a single time. The top ten hold roughly 1.2% of the sample.

This TCR came from a man aged 25 to 45 in good health. Sequencing used naive CD4+ T cells sorted from blood. Reading the label with the study, this specimen's cell subset or site is: CD45RA+ positively selected.

The CDR3 region: CASSFSLAGDTQYF. The bases are TGCGCCAGCAGCTTTTCCCTAGCTGGAGATACGCAGTATTTT. Here the chain combines TRBV5-1 and TRBJ2-3; perhaps TRBD2 is the D gene, with 5 bases matching. V is clipped by 2 bases and J by 5 bases, and the sequence between their germline boundaries is 12 bases long. The germline V gene specifies SGHRS as CDR1 and YFSETQ as CDR2. The CDR3 starts with the cysteine, ends with the phenylalanine, and has 14 residues. Only the CDR3 region is kept as DNA, spanning 42 bases read in frame from base 1.